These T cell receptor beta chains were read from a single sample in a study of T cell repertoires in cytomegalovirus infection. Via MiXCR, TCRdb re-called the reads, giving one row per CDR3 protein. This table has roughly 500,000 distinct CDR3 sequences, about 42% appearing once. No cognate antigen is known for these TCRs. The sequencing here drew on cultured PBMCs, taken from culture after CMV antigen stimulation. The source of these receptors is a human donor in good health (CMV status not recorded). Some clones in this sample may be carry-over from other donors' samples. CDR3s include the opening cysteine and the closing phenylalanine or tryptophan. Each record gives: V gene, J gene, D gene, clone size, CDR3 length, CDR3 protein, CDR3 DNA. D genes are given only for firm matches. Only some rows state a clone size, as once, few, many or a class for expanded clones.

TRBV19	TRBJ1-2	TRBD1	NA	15	CASTTITDRGYGYTF	TGTGCCAGTACAACCATCACAGACAGGGGCTATGGCTACACCTTC
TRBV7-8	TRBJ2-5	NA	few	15	CASSPGRGSGETQYF	TGTGCCAGCAGCCCAGGGCGTGGCTCAGGGGAGACCCAGTACTTC
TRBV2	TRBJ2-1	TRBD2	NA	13	CASRREALNEQFF	TGTGCCAGCAGGCGGGAGGCCCTCAATGAGCAGTTCTTC
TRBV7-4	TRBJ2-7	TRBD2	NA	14	CASSSTSGKSAGAF	TGTGCCAGCAGCTCAACTAGCGGGAAGTCCGCAGGGGCTTTC
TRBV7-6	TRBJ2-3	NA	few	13	CASSLGPGYTQYF	TGTGCCAGCAGCTTAGGGCCCGGATACACGCAGTATTTT
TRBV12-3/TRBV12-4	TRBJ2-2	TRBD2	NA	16	CASPNRASGDTGELFF	TGTGCCAGCCCGAACCGGGCTAGCGGGGACACCGGGGAGCTGTTTTTT
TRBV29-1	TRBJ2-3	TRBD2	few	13	CSVNSGRADTQYF	TGCAGCGTTAATAGCGGGAGGGCGGATACGCAGTATTTT
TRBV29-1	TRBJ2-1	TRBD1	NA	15	CSVEGERDSNNEQFF	TGCAGCGTTGAAGGCGAAAGGGACAGTAACAATGAGCAGTTCTTC
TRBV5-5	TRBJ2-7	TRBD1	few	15	CASSPSGQGLAEQYF	TGTGCCAGCAGTCCTAGTGGACAGGGGCTGGCCGAGCAGTACTTC
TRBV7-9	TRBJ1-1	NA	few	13	CASSSRDNTEAFF	TGTGCCAGCAGCAGCCGGGACAACACTGAAGCTTTCTTT
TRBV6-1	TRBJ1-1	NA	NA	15	CASSDLGGWSTEAFF	TGTGCCAGCAGTGATCTTGGGGGTTGGAGCACTGAAGCTTTCTTT
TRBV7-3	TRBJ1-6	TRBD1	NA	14	CASSTTGGGSPLHF	TGTGCCAGCAGCACGACAGGGGGAGGTTCACCCCTCCACTTT
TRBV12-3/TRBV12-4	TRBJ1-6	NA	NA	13	CASSLKTNSPLHF	TGTGCCAGCAGCCTGAAGACAAATTCACCCCTCCACTTT
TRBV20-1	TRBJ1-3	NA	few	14	CSAPGAGNGNTIYF	TGCAGTGCTCCCGGTGCCGGGAATGGAAACACCATATATTTT
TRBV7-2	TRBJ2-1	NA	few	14	CASSRPPLWLEQFF	TGTGCCAGCAGTCGACCACCCCTGTGGTTGGAGCAGTTCTTC
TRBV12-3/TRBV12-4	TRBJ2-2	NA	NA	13	CASSLYRAGELFF	TGTGCCAGCAGTTTATACAGAGCCGGGGAGCTGTTTTTT
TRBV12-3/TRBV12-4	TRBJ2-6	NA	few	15	CASSPSWGGANVLTF	TGTGCCAGCAGCCCTTCTTGGGGCGGGGCCAACGTCCTGACTTTC
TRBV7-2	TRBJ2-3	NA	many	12	CASSTGTDTQYF	TGTGCCAGCAGCACCGGCACAGATACGCAGTATTTT
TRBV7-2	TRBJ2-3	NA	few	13	CASSSGATDTQYF	TGTGCCAGCAGCTCGGGGGCCACAGATACGCAGTATTTT
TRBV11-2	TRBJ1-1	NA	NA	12	CASSETTTEAFF	TGTGCCAGCAGCGAGACTACCACTGAAGCTTTCTTT
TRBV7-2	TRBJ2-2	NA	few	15	CASSFRQQGTGELFF	TGTGCCAGCAGCTTCCGTCAGCAGGGCACCGGGGAGCTGTTTTTT
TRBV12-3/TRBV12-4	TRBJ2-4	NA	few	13	CASNPDGISIQYF	TGTGCCAGCAACCCGGACGGCATCAGCATTCAGTACTTC
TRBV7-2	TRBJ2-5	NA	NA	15	CASSSLAGSGETQYF	TGTGCCAGCAGCTCCCTTGCGGGATCGGGTGAGACCCAGTACTTC
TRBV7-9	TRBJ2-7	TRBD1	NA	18	CASSPKGAQTKRGYEQYF	TGTGCCAGCAGCCCGAAGGGGGCTCAAACCAAACGCGGCTACGAGCAGTACTTC
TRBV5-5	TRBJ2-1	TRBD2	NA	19	CASRRLAGGPVKPYNEQFF	TGTGCCAGCAGGCGACTAGCGGGAGGGCCCGTTAAACCCTACAATGAGCAGTTCTTC
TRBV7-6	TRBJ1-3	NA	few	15	CASSSPGYSGNTIYF	TGTGCCAGCAGCTCCCCCGGGTACTCTGGAAACACCATATATTTT
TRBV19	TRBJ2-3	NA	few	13	CASNEGSTDTQYF	TGTGCCAGTAACGAGGGGAGCACAGATACGCAGTATTTT
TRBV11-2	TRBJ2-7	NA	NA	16	CASSLDPTSLYYEQYF	TGTGCCAGCAGCTTAGACCCGACATCCCTCTACTACGAGCAGTACTTC
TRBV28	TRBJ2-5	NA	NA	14	CASSLHRDQETQYF	TGTGCCAGCAGTCTTCACAGGGACCAAGAGACCCAGTACTTC
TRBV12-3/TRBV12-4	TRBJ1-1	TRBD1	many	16	CASSWRGDRGVSEAFF	TGTGCCAGCAGCTGGAGAGGGGACAGGGGGGTTTCTGAAGCTTTCTTT
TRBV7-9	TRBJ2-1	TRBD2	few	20	CASSFPRIGGTSGSYNEQFF	TGTGCCAGCAGCTTCCCCAGGATTGGGGGGACTAGCGGATCCTACAATGAGCAGTTCTTC
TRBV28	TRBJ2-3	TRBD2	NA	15	CASTDRTSGDHTQYF	TGTGCCAGCACAGATCGGACTAGCGGGGATCATACGCAGTATTTT
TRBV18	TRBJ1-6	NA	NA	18	CASSRRRGGESYNSPLHF	TGTGCCAGCTCACGACGGAGGGGGGGTGAGTCCTATAATTCACCCCTCCACTTT
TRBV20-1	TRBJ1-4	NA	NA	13	CSARRTPAEKLFF	TGCAGTGCCCGGCGGACGCCAGCGGAAAAACTGTTTTTT
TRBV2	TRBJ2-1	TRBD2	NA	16	CASASGIFLAYNEQFF	TGTGCCAGTGCTAGCGGAATCTTCCTAGCCTACAATGAGCAGTTCTTC
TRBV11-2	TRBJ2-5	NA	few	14	CASSLERGAVTQYF	TGTGCCAGCAGCTTAGAACGGGGGGCTGTGACCCAGTACTTC
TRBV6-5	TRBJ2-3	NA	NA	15	CASSYGGVFTDTQYF	TGTGCCAGCAGTTACGGAGGGGTGTTCACAGATACGCAGTATTTT
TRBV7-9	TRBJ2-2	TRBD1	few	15	CASSFGTGDAGELFF	TGTGCCAGCAGCTTCGGGACAGGGGACGCCGGGGAGCTGTTTTTT
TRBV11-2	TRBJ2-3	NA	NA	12	CASGLVRNTQYF	TGTGCCAGCGGCCTGGTCCGCAATACGCAGTATTTT
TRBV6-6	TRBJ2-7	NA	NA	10	CASRSYEQYF	TGTGCCAGCCGTTCCTACGAGCAGTACTTC
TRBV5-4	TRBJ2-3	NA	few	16	CASSFLSGGVADTQYF	TGTGCCAGCAGCTTTTTGAGCGGCGGGGTGGCAGATACGCAGTATTTT
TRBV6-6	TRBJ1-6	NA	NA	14	CAGNGSGNNSPLHF	TGTGCCGGGAATGGGTCCGGAAATAATTCACCCCTCCACTTT
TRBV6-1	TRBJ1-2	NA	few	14	CASSTWGGGKGYTF	TGTGCCAGCAGCACGTGGGGTGGGGGAAAAGGCTACACCTTC
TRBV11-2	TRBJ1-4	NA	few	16	CASSLDIDQGGEKLFF	TGTGCCAGCAGCTTAGATATCGACCAAGGAGGTGAAAAACTGTTTTTT